This T cell receptor (beta chain) was observed in a study of early T cells in non-severe SARS-CoV-2 infection. There are 15 residues in the CDR3. Trimming shortened V by 5 bases and J by 0 bases, and 11 bases separated the two germline ends. This clonotype came up many times. TCRdb analysed the 5' RACE reads with MiXCR anew, one entry per CDR3 protein. The sample shows tens of thousands of distinct CDR3 sequences, 5.3% of them seen only once. The chain employs TRBV12-3 or TRBV12-4 and TRBJ2-1; a possible D gene is TRBD1 (5 bases). Specimen: whole blood. This sequence originates from an adult who was a healthcare worker with PCR-confirmed SARS-CoV-2 infection or an uninfected control (not recorded which). CDR3 sequence: CASSGGAASYNEQFF. The CDR3 DNA sequence: TGTGCCAGCAGTGGTGGGGCGGCCTCCTACAATGAGCAGTTCTTC.